The present T cell receptor (beta chain) was sequenced within a study of T cell responses to AZD1222 COVID-19 vaccine. Across the study: Researchers grouped second doses given at about 4 or about 12 weeks into one pool. Notes on the study in general: The breadth and depth of Spike-specific TCRs increased once two AZD1222 doses had been given. Every sample of the repertoires postdated the peak T cell response. Most donors were white British, females outnumbered males, and clonal diversity was possibly underestimated.

Data came from immunoSEQ multiplex PCR; TCRdb stores just in-frame clones and leaves some out. The sample carries roughly 160,000 clones, around 92% recorded once. On this clone itself: Its antigen is currently unknown.

The CDR3 is 15 residues long. CDR1 is SGDLS, CDR2 YYNGEE, per germline. V lost 10 bases to trimming and J lost 3 bases, with 20 bases between them. The chain recombines TRBV9 with TRBJ1-5; D gene uncertain. The sample was peripheral blood, taken on day 0 of AZD1222 vaccination. This sequence was found in an adult in good health. CDR3 DNA: TGTGCCTCAACCCGTGACTCTCTCTTCAATCAGCCCCAGCATTTT. It is translated as CASTRDSLFNQPQHF.